This TCR beta chain was found in a study of blood T cell repertoires in COVID-19 (dated by TCRdb to 2020 to 2022). Some background on the complete study: Samples from collaborators originated in the United States, Italy and Spain and spanned both the acute and convalescent phases of COVID-19. The material from the prospective study consisted of cDNA or gDNA derived from T cells, B-cell-depleted T cells, or PBMCs. Deeply sampled blood TCRbeta repertoires from subjects exposed to, actively infected with, or recovered from COVID-19 were included in the dataset. The repertoires were released in a freely available public database intended as a resource for research on the immune response to SARS-CoV-2. Samples came from the ongoing ImmuneRACE study (first 160 participants) plus 1,254 subjects from 6 global collaborators. Nearly every sample came with metadata listing a de-identified subject ID, COVID-19 status, age in years and sex. Where available, HLA class I and class II types were taken from metadata supplied by the sample provider and were not determined by assay-based typing. What the authors observed across the whole study: The quantity of clinical and demographic metadata differed by source and by participant and was supplied without curation.

In the case of this clone: Its antigen remains undetermined. Within one base of it there is no much larger clone, and no base qualities were kept.

TCRbeta CDR3 regions were amplified from genomic DNA using the immunoSEQ Assay, a bias-controlled multiplex PCR. In the paper's pipeline: Within the assay, amplification of reference gene primers was used to estimate how many nucleated cells each sample contained. To quantify the absolute abundance of each unique TCRbeta CDR3 rearrangement, sequence reads were collapsed and filtered. For each sample, productive Simpson clonality was calculated by taking the square root of Simpson's diversity index across productive rearrangements. This immuneACCESS table, as held by TCRdb, lists in-frame sequences with V and J called but not all clones. Of the missing ones, under half trace to an unresolved V gene in checked studies; the others have no known cause. V and J calls and clone size follow that table, whereas D and trimming were derived from the DNA. Across this sample there are approximately 98,000 clones, with around 81% seen only once. Roughly 4.1% of the sample is held by the ten biggest clonotypes.

Each collaborating institution followed its own protocols to collect whole blood in K2EDTA tubes. For TCRbeta analysis, collaborators shipped samples as frozen whole blood, isolated PBMCs, or DNA extracted from either of those sample types. This sequence originates from a man aged 60 to 69 with acute or convalescent COVID-19. Sequencing was performed on peripheral blood.

In nucleotide form, the sequence is TGTGCCACCGAGGGACATAGGACCGGGGAGCTGTTTTTT. This translates into CATEGHRTGELFF. The chain uses TRBV24-1 and TRBJ2-2; perhaps TRBD1 is the D gene, with 6 bases matching. V is shortened by 9 bases, J by 5 bases, and the region joining them spans 12 bases. In the germline V gene, CDR1 corresponds to KGHDR and CDR2 to SFDVKD. Inclusive of the bounding cysteine and phenylalanine, the CDR3 is 13 residues long. The sequence is cut down to CDR3 DNA, 39 bases in frame from base 1.